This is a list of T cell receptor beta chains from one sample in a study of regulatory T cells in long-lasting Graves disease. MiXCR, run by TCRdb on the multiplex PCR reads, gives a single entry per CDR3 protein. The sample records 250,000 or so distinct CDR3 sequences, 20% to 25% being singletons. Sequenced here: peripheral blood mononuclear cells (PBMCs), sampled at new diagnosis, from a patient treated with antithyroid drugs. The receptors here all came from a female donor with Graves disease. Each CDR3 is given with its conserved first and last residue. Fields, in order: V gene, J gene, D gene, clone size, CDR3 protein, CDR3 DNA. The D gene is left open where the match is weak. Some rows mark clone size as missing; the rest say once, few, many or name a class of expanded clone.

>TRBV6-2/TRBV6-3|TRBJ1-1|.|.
CASRRSNQNTEAFF
TGTGCCAGCAGGAGGAGTAATCAGAACACTGAAGCTTTCTTT
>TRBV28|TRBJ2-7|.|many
CASSSPRDSFYEQYF
TGTGCCAGCAGTTCCCCGAGGGACTCCTTTTACGAGCAGTACTTC
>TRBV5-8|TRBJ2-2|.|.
CASSSSSAGELFF
TGTGCCAGCAGCTCCTCGTCCGCCGGGGAGCTGTTTTTT
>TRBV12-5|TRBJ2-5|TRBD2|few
CASGLGLEAGKETQYF
TGTGCTAGTGGTTTGGGCCTTGAAGCGGGGAAAGAGACCCAGTACTTC
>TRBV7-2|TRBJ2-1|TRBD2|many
CASSFGLAGGQQFF
TGTGCCAGCAGCTTCGGACTAGCGGGAGGCCAGCAGTTCTTC
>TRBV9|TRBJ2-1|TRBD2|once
CASSLGTSGGSSYNEQFF
TGTGCCAGCAGCCTTGGGACTAGCGGGGGCAGCTCCTACAATGAGCAGTTCTTC
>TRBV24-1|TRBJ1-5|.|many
CATSDTGARYQPQHF
TGTGCCACCAGTGATACCGGGGCAAGGTACCAGCCCCAGCATTTT
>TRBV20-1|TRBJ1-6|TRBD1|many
CSAGLPGQNNSPLHF
TGCAGTGCTGGCCTACCGGGACAGAATAATTCACCCCTCCACTTT
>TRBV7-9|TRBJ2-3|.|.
CASSLFSDVTDTQYF
TGTGCCAGCAGCTTATTTAGCGACGTGACAGATACGCAGTATTTT
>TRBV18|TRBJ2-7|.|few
CASSPQGAFSYEQYF
TGTGCCAGCTCTCCCCAAGGGGCTTTCTCCTACGAGCAGTACTTC
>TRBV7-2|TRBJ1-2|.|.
CASSYKGGHGYTF
TGTGCCAGCAGCTATAAGGGGGGCCATGGCTACACCTTC
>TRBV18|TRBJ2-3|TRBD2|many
CASSPPGLAGGTDTQYF
TGTGCCAGCTCACCACCGGGACTAGCGGGAGGCACAGATACGCAGTATTTT
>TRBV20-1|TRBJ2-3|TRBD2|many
CSARTSDTDTQYF
TGCAGTGCTCGGACTAGCGACACAGATACGCAGTATTTT
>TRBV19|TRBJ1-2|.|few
CASSRTAGRGYTF
TGTGCCAGTAGCCGGACAGCGGGTAGAGGCTACACCTTC
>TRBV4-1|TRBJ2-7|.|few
CASSHIGRNSYEQYF
TGCGCCAGCAGCCATATTGGGAGAAACTCCTACGAGCAGTACTTC
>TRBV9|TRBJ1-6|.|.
CASSSLPRSPPLHF
TGTGCCAGCAGCTCCCTACCGCGGTCACCACCCCTCCACTTT
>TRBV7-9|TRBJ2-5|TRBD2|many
CASSSLAGVEETQYF
TGTGCCAGCAGCTCCTTAGCGGGGGTCGAGGAGACCCAGTACTTC
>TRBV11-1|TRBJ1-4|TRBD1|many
CASSHTMDRIKEKLFF
TGTGCCAGCAGCCACACTATGGACAGGATCAAGGAAAAACTGTTTTTT
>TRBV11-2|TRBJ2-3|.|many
CASSPGHLSGTDTQYF
TGCGCCAGCAGCCCGGGACACCTTTCGGGCACAGATACGCAGTATTTT
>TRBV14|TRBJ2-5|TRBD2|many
CASRQAGAGETQYF
TGTGCCAGCAGGCAAGCGGGAGCGGGGGAGACCCAGTACTTC
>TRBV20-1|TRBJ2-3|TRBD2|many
CSVFRLAGTDTQYF
TGCAGTGTTTTCCGACTAGCTGGCACAGATACGCAGTATTTT
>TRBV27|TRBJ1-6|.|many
CASSWDWGSPLHF
TGTGCCAGCAGTTGGGATTGGGGGTCACCCCTCCACTTT
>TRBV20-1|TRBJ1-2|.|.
CSVDTNYGYTF
TGCAGTGTTGACACTAACTATGGCTACACCTTC
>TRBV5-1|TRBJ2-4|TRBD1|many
CASSFGQASLAKNIQYF
TGCGCCAGCAGCTTCGGACAGGCCTCTCTAGCCAAAAACATTCAGTACTTC
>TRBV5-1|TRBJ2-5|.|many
CASSYPPDKKRETQYF
TGCGCCAGCAGCTACCCCCCCGACAAGAAGAGAGAGACCCAGTACTTC